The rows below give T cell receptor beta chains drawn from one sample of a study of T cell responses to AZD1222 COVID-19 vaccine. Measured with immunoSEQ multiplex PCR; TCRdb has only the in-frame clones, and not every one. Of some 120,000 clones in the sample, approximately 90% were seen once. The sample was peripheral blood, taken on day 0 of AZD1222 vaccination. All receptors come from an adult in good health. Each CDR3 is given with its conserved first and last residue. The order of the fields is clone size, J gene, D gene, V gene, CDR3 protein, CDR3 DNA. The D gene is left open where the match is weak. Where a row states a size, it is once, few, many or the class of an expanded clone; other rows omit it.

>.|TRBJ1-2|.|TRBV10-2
CASTPRGDYGYTF
TGCGCCAGCACCCCTCGGGGTGACTATGGCTACACCTTC
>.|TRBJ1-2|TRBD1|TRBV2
CASSRDRGPGYTF
TGTGCCAGCAGTAGGGACAGGGGGCCTGGCTACACCTTC
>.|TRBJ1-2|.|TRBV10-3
CAISEENGGYTF
TGTGCCATCAGTGAAGAAAATGGTGGCTACACCTTC
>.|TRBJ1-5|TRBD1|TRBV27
CASSLSPGTGGRQPQHF
TGTGCCAGCAGTTTATCACCCGGGACAGGGGGCAGGCAGCCCCAGCATTTT
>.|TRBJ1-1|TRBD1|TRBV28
CASSLTGGNTEAFF
TGTGCCAGCAGTTTGACAGGGGGGAACACTGAAGCTTTCTTT
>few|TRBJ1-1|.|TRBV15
CATSRDAGVRTEAFF
TGTGCCACCAGCAGAGATGCGGGGGTTCGGACTGAAGCTTTCTTT
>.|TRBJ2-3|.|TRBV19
CASSVLALTSTDTQYF
TGTGCCAGTAGTGTCCTAGCTCTGACTAGCACAGATACGCAGTATTTT
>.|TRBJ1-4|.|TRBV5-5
CASSLEGRDEKLFF
TGTGCCAGCAGCTTGGAGGGGCGGGATGAAAAACTGTTTTTT
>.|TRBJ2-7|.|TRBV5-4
CASSLAAGSSYEQYF
TGTGCCAGCAGCTTGGCCGCAGGGAGCTCCTACGAGCAGTACTTC
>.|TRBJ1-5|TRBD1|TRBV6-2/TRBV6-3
CASSGTGISNQPQHF
TGTGCCAGCAGCGGGACAGGGATTAGCAATCAGCCCCAGCATTTT
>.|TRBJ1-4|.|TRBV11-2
CASSMNSEKLFF
TGTGCCAGCAGTATGAACAGTGAAAAACTGTTTTTT
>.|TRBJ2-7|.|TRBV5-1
CASRHRDGPYEQYF
TGCGCCAGCAGACACCGGGACGGCCCCTACGAGCAGTACTTC
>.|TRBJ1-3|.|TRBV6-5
CASRQQGLSGNTIYF
TGTGCCAGCAGGCAACAGGGCTTGTCTGGAAACACCATATATTTT
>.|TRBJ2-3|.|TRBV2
CASSPGLLYTDTQYF
TGTGCCAGCAGTCCGGGACTGCTTTACACAGATACGCAGTATTTT
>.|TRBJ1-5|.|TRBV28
CASSWGRGQPQHF
TGTGCCAGCAGTTGGGGGCGTGGGCAGCCCCAGCATTTT
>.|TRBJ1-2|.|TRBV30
CAWSLGGKYGYTF
TGTGCCTGGAGCCTAGGGGGGAAGTATGGCTACACCTTC
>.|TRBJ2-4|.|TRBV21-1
CASSPSSGRDAKNIQYF
TGTGCCAGCAGCCCCTCTAGCGGGAGAGATGCCAAAAACATTCAGTACTTC
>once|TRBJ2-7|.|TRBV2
CASRAQGSEQYF
TGTGCCAGCAGGGCACAGGGCTCCGAGCAGTACTTC
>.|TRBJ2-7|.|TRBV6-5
CASSYSERTYEQYF
TGTGCCAGCAGTTACTCGGAGCGGACCTACGAGCAGTACTTC
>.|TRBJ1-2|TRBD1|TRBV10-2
CASSILPQGAGGYTF
TGCGCCAGCAGTATCCTCCCACAGGGGGCGGGGGGCTACACCTTC
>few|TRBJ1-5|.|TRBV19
CASSLWTEVVQHF
TGTGCCAGTAGTCTGTGGACAGAAGTTGTACAGCATTTT
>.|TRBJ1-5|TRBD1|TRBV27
CASSPPGQGYSNQPQHF
TGTGCCAGCAGCCCCCCGGGACAGGGATATAGCAATCAGCCCCAGCATTTT
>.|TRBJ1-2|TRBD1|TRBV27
CASSSPERTGAAGYTF
TGTGCCAGCAGTTCCCCCGAACGAACAGGGGCGGCGGGCTACACCTTC
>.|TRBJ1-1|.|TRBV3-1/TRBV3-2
CASSQPPRDTRSTEAFF
TGTGCCAGCAGCCAGCCCCCCAGGGACACAAGGAGCACTGAAGCTTTCTTT
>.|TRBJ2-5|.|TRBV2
CASSDGLTQYF
TGTGCCAGCAGTGATGGCCTCACCCAGTACTTC
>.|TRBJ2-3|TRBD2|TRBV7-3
CASSQTSGPDTQYF
TGTGCCAGCAGCCAGACTAGCGGTCCTGATACGCAGTATTTT
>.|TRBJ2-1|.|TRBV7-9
CASSLGQAGSNEQFF
TGTGCCAGCAGCTTAGGTCAGGCGGGGAGCAATGAGCAGTTCTTC
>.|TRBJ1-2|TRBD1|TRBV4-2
CASSRGTGNYASGYTF
TGTGCCAGCAGCCGAGGGACAGGGAATTATGCTTCTGGCTACACCTTC
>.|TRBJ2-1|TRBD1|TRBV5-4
CASSWKTGGYYNEQFF
TGTGCCAGCAGCTGGAAGACAGGGGGATACTACAATGAGCAGTTCTTC
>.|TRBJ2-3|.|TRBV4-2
CASSTRQASTDTQYF
TGTGCCAGCAGCACTCGACAGGCGAGCACAGATACGCAGTATTTT
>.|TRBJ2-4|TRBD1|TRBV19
CASSIEQGAVKNIQYF
TGTGCCAGTAGTATAGAACAGGGGGCTGTCAAAAACATTCAGTACTTC
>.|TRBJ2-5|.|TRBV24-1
CATSDYGGGRETQYF
TGTGCCACCAGTGATTATGGGGGAGGAAGAGAGACCCAGTACTTC
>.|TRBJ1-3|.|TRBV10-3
CAISDSYGNTIYF
TGTGCCATCAGTGACAGCTATGGAAACACCATATATTTT
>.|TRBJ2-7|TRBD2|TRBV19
CASSAGVYEQYF
TGTGCCAGTAGTGCGGGGGTCTACGAGCAGTACTTC
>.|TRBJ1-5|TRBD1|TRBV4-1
CASSLPPGTGTSNQPQHF
TGCGCCAGCAGCCTGCCCCCCGGGACAGGGACTAGCAATCAGCCCCAGCATTTT
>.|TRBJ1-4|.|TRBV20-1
CSASFEKLFF
TGCAGTGCTAGTTTTGAAAAACTGTTTTTT
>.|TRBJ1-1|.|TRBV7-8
CASSLAENTEAFF
TGTGCCAGCAGCTTAGCCGAGAACACTGAAGCTTTCTTT
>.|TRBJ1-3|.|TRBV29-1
CSVGQNSGNTIYF
TGCAGCGTCGGACAGAACTCTGGAAACACCATATATTTT
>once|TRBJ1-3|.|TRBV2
CASRASGAGNTIYF
TGTGCCAGCAGGGCCAGCGGGGCGGGAAACACCATATATTTT
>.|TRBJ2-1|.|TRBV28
CASSFQINEQFF
TGTGCCAGCAGTTTCCAGATAAATGAGCAGTTCTTC
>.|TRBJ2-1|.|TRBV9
CASKREDNEQFF
TGTGCCAGCAAGAGGGAGGACAATGAGCAGTTCTTC
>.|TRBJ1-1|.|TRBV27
CASRTNTEAFF
TGTGCCAGCAGGACCAACACTGAAGCTTTCTTT
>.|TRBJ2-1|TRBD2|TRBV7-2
CASSSVGLAGVAEQFF
TGTGCCAGCAGCTCGGTGGGTCTAGCGGGAGTAGCTGAGCAGTTCTTC
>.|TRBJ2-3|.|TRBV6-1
CASSEAWTVPDTQYF
TGTGCCAGCAGTGAAGCCTGGACTGTCCCAGATACGCAGTATTTT
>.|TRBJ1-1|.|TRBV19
CASWNGDTEAFF
TGTGCCAGTTGGAACGGGGACACTGAAGCTTTCTTT
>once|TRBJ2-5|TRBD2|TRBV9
CASSGAGGQRAQYF
TGTGCCAGCAGCGGAGCGGGAGGCCAGAGGGCCCAGTACTTC
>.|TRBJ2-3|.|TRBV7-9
CASSLTGADTQYF
TGTGCCAGCAGCTTAACGGGGGCAGATACGCAGTATTTT
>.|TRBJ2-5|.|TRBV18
CASSPGAGETQYF
TGTGCCAGCTCACCAGGGGCCGGGGAGACCCAGTACTTC
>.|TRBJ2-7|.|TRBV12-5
CASAAGPYEQYF
TGTGCTAGTGCGGCCGGCCCCTACGAGCAGTACTTC